This T cell receptor (beta chain) is from a study of T cell responses to AZD1222 COVID-19 vaccine. Study information: The study pooled second doses at about 4 or about 12 weeks. General study findings and limits: Spike-specific TCR breadth and depth both grew after two AZD1222 doses.

Germline V gene sequence: CDR1 SGHRS, CDR2 YFSETQ. V dropped 6 bases and J dropped 7 bases, with 17 bases sitting between them. The CDR3 has 14 residues. Remarks on this clone: No antigen is known for it.

Clones were read by immunoSEQ multiplex PCR, and TCRdb kept only the in-frame ones, dropping some. The sample consists of about 190,000 clones, approximately 94% of them appearing once. The sequence derives from an adult in good health. The chain is built from TRBV5-1 and TRBJ2-1; D perhaps matches TRBD2 (7 bases). The sequenced sample was peripheral blood, obtained on day 0 of AZD1222 vaccination. This CDR3 reads CASMGGRFYNEQFF. The CDR3 coding sequence is TGCGCCAGCATGGGGGGGCGGTTTTATAATGAGCAGTTCTTC.